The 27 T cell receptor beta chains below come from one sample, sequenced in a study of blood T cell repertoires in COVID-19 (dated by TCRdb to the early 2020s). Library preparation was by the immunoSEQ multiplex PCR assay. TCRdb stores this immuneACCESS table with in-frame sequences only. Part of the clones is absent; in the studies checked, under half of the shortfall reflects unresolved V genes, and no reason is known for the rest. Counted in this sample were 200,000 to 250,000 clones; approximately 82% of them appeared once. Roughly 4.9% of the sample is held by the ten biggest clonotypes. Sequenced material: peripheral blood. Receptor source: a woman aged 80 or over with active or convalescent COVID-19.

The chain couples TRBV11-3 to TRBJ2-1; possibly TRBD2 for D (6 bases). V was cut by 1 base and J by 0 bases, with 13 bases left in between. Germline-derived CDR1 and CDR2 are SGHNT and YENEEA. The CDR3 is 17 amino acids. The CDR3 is CASSLGLGGNSYNEQFF. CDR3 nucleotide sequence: TGTGCCAGCAGCTTAGGTCTCGGGGGAAACTCCTACAATGAGCAGTTCTTC.

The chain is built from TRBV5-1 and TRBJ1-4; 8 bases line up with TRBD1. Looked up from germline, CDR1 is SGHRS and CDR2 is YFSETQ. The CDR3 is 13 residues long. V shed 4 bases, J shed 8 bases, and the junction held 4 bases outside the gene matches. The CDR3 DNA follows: TGCGCCAGCAGCCCGGACAGGGCGGAAAAACTGTTTTTT. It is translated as CASSPDRAEKLFF. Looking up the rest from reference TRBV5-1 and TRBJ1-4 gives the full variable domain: KAGVTQTPRYLIKTRGQQVTLSCSPISGHRSVSWYQQTPGQGLQFLFEYFSETQRNKGNFPGRFSGRQFSNSRSEMNVSTLELGDSALYLCASSPDRAEKLFFGSGTQLSVL.

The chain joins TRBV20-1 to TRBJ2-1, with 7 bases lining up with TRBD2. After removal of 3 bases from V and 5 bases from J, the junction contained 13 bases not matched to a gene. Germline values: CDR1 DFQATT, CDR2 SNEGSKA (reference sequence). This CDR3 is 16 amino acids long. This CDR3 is CSASNAGGSFNNEQFF. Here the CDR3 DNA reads TGCAGTGCTAGTAATGCGGGCGGGAGTTTCAACAATGAGCAGTTCTTC.

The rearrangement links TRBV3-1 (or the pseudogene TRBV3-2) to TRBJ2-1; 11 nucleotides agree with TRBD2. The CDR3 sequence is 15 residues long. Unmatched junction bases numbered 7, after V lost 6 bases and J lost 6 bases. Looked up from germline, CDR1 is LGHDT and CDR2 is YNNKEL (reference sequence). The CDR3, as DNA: TGTGCCAGCAGTTTAGCGGGAGGGCCCTTCAATGAGCAGTTCTTC. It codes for CASSLAGGPFNEQFF.

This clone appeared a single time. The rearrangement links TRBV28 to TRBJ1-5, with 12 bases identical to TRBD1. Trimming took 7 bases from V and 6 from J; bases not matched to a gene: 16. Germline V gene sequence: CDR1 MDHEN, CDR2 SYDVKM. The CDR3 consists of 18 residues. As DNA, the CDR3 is TGTGCCAGCATCTTGTCGGGACAGGGGGCTTTGGTCGGTCAGCCCCAGCATTTT. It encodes CASILSGQGALVGQPQHF.

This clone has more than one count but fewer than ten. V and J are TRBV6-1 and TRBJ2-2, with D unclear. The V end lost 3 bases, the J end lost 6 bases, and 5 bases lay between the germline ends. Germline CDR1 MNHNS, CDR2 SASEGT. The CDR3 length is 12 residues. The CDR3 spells CASSDGPGELFF. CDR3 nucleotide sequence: TGTGCCAGCAGTGATGGGCCCGGGGAGCTGTTTTTT.

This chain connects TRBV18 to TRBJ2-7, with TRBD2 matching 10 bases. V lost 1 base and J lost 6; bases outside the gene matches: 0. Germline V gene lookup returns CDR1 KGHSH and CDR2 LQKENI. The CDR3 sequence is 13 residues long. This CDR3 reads CASSPLAGGEQYF. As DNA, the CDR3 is TGTGCCAGCTCACCACTAGCGGGGGGCGAGCAGTACTTC. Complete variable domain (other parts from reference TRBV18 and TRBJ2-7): NAGVMQNPRHLVRRRGQEARLRCSPMKGHSHVYWYRQLPEEGLKFMVYLQKENIIDESGMPKERFSAEFPKEGPSILRIQQVVRGDSAAYFCASSPLAGGEQYFGPGTRLTVT.

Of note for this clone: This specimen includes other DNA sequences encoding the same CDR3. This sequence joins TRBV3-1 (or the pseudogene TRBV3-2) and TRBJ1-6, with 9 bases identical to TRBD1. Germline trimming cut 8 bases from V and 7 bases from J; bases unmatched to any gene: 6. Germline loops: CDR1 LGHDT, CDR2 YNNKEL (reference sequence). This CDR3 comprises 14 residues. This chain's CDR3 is CASSPGQGNSPLHF. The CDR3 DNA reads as TGTGCCAGCTCCCCGGGACAGGGCAATTCACCCCTCCACTTT.

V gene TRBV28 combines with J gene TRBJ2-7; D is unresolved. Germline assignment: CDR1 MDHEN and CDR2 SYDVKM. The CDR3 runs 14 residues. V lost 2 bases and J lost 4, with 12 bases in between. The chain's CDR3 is CASSLGLLPYEQYF. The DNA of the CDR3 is TGTGCCAGCAGTTTAGGTCTCCTACCTTACGAGCAGTACTTC.

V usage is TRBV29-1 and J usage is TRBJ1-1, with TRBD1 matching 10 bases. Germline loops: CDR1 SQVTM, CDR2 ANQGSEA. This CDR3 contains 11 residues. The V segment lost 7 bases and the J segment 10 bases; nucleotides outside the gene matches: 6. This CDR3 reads CSGGQGEGAFF. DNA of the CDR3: TGCAGCGGCGGACAGGGGGAGGGAGCTTTCTTT.

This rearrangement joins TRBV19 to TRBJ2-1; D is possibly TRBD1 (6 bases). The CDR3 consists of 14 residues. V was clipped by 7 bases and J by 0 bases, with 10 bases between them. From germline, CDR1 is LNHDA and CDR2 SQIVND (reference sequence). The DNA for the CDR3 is TGTGCCAGTACCAAACAGGGCTCCTACAATGAGCAGTTCTTC. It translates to CASTKQGSYNEQFF.

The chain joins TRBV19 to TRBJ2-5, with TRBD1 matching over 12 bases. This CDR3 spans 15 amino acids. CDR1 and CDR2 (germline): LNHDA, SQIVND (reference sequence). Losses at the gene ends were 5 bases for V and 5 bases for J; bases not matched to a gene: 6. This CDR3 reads CASSGGTGGAETQYF. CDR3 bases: TGTGCCAGTAGTGGGGGGACAGGGGGCGCGGAGACCCAGTACTTC.

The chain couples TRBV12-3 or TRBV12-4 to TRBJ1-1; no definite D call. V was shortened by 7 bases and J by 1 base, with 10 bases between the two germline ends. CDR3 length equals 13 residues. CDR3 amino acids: CASTIRENTEAFF. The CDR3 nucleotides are TGTGCCAGCACGATCCGGGAGAACACTGAAGCTTTCTTT.

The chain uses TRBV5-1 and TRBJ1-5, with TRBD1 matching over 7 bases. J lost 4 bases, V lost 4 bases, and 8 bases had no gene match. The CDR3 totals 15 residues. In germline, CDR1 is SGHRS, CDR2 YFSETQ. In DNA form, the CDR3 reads TGCGCCAGCAGCCCGGACACAGGGGAGAATCAGCCCCAGCATTTT. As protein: CASSPDTGENQPQHF.

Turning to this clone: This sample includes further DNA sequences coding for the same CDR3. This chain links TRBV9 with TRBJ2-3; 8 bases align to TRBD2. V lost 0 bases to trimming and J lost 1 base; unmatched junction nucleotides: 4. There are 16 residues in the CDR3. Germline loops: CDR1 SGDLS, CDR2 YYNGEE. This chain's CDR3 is CASSVGWRGGTDTQYF. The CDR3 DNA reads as TGTGCCAGCAGCGTAGGTTGGCGGGGGGGCACAGATACGCAGTATTTT.

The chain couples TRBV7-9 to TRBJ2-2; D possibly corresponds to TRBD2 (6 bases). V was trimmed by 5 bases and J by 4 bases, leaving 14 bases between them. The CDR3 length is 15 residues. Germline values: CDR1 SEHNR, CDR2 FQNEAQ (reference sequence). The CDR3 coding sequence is TGTGCCAGCAGCGAGACTAGTCTATTCACCGGGGAGCTGTTTTTT. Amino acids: CASSETSLFTGELFF.

CDR3 residues: CASSVLDSPGNTIYF. Written as DNA, the CDR3 is TGTGCCAGCAGCGTTCTGGACAGCCCTGGAAACACCATATATTTT. J is TRBJ1-3 and V is TRBV9; TRBD1 might be the D (6 bases). The ends were cut back, 2 bases at V and 2 bases at J, with 11 bases in the middle. CDR1 and CDR2 from the germline V gene are SGDLS and YYNGEE. CDR3 length equals 15 residues. Full variable domain (rest looked up from reference TRBV9 and TRBJ1-3): DSGVTQTPKHLITATGQRVTLRCSPRSGDLSVYWYQQSLDQGLQFLIQYYNGEERAKGNILERFSAQQFPDLHSELNLSSLELGDSALYFCASSVLDSPGNTIYFGEGSWLTVV.

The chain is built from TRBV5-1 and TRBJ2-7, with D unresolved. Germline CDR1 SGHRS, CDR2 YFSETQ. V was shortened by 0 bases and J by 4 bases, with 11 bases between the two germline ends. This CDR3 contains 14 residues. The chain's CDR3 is CASSLEPGRYEQYF. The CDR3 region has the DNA TGCGCCAGCAGCTTGGAGCCGGGTAGGTACGAGCAGTACTTC.

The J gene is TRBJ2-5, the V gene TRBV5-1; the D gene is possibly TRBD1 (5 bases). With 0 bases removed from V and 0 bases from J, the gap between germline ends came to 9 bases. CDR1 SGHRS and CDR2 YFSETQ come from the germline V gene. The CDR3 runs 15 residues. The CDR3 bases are TGCGCCAGCAGCTTGGCCCCAGGGTACCAAGAGACCCAGTACTTC. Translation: CASSLAPGYQETQYF. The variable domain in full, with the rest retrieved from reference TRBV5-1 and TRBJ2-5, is KAGVTQTPRYLIKTRGQQVTLSCSPISGHRSVSWYQQTPGQGLQFLFEYFSETQRNKGNFPGRFSGRQFSNSRSEMNVSTLELGDSALYLCASSLAPGYQETQYFGPGTRLLVL.

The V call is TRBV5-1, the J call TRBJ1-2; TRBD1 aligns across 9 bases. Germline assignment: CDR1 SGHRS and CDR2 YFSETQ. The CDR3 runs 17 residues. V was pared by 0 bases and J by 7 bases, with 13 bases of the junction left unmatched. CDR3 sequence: CASSLGTGDPPPGGYTF. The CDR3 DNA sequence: TGCGCCAGCAGCTTGGGGACAGGGGACCCCCCCCCGGGTGGCTACACCTTC.

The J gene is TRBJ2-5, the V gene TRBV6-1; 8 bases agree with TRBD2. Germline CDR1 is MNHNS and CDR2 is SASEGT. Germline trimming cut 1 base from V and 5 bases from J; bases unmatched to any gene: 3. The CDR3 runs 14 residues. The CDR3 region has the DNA TGTGCCAGCAGTGAAGGGGCGGGAGGTGAGACCCAGTACTTC. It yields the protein CASSEGAGGETQYF.

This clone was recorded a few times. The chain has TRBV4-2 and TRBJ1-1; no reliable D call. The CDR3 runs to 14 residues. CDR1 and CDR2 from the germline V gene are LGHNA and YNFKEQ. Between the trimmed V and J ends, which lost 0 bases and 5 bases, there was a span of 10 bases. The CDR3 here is CASSQEPRGTEAFF. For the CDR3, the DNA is TGTGCCAGCAGCCAAGAGCCGCGAGGGACTGAAGCTTTCTTT.

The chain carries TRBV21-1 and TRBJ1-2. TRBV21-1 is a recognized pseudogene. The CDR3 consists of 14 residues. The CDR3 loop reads CASSNGRRGDGYTF. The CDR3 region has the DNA TGTGCCAGCAGCAACGGTAGGCGGGGCGATGGCTACACCTTC.

The CDR3 coding sequence is TGCGCCAGCAGCTTGGTAGGGACATCTCAAGAGACCCAGTACTTC. As protein: CASSLVGTSQETQYF. The chain joins TRBV5-1 to TRBJ2-5; TRBD1 is a possible D gene (6 bases). The CDR3 sequence is 15 residues long. Germline-derived CDR1 and CDR2 are SGHRS and YFSETQ. Trimming pared 0 bases from V and 2 bases from J, leaving 11 bases between. Full variable domain (remainder filled in from reference TRBV5-1 and TRBJ2-5): KAGVTQTPRYLIKTRGQQVTLSCSPISGHRSVSWYQQTPGQGLQFLFEYFSETQRNKGNFPGRFSGRQFSNSRSEMNVSTLELGDSALYLCASSLVGTSQETQYFGPGTRLLVL.

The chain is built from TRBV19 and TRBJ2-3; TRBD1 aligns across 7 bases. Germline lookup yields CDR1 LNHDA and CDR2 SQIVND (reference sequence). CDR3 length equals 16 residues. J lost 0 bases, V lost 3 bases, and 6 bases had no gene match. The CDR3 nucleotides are TGTGCCAGTAGTATTGGTCGGGGACAGAGCACAGATACGCAGTATTTT. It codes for CASSIGRGQSTDTQYF.

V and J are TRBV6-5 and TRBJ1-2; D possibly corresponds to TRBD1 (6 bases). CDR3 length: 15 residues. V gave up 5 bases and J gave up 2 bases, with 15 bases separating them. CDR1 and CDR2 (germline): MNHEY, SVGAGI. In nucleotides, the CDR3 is TGTGCCAGCAGTACCCGCGACAGGAACAACTATGGCTACACCTTC. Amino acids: CASSTRDRNNYGYTF.

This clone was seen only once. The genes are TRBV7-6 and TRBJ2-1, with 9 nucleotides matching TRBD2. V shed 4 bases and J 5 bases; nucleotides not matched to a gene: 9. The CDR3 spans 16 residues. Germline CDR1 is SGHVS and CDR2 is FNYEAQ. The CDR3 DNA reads TGTGCCAGCAGCTCGACATCGACTAGCGGACACAATGAGCAGTTCTTC. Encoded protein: CASSSTSTSGHNEQFF.